This T cell receptor beta chain was obtained from a study of CD8 T cells in ankylosing spondylitis. Generation of TCR beta libraries employed quantitative 5'-RACE incorporating molecular barcodes. TCRdb processed the 5' RACE reads anew with MiXCR; each CDR3 protein has one entry. The table records about 36,000 distinct CDR3 sequences, about an eighth of them present only once. The CDR3 spans 15 residues. J was trimmed by 4 bases and V by 5 bases; bases with no gene match: 8. Germline values: CDR1 SNHLY, CDR2 FYNNEI. This clonotype was obtained from a male donor with ankylosing spondylitis. The chain carries TRBV2 and TRBJ2-1, with TRBD1 identical over 7 bases. The sample comprised synovial fluid, either unsorted or a sorted T cell fraction (not recorded which). The CDR3 region has the DNA TGTGCCAGCAGTACGCGACAGGGACGGTACAATGAGCAGTTCTTC. Translated: CASSTRQGRYNEQFF.